The clone carrying this T cell receptor beta chain was seen a few times. The record originates from a study of T cells in Graves' hyperthyroidism and ophthalmopathy. RNA transcripts were the template for amplifying TCR beta CDR3 regions. The TCR CDR3 was amplified in a first-round RT-PCR using the HTBI primer set. TCRdb re-analysed the multiplex PCR reads in MiXCR, keeping a single row per CDR3 protein. The table includes roughly 740,000 distinct CDR3 sequences, 15% to 20% detected once. Extraction of PBMCs used more than 8.5 ml of fresh peripheral blood. The CDR3 totals 13 residues. The trim removed 5 bases at V and 6 bases at J, leaving 1 base unmatched.

The V and J genes are TRBV12-3 or TRBV12-4 and TRBJ2-1; TRBD2 matches 10 bases. The clonotype was recovered from a man aged 18-30 years with Graves' hyperthyroidism. Sequencing was performed on blood. DNA for the CDR3: TGTGCCAGCAGTAGCGGGAGGGCCAATGAGCAGTTCTTC. This sequence encodes CASSSGRANEQFF.